A selection of T cell receptor beta chains follows, all from one sample in a study of blood T cell repertoires in COVID-19. The protocol was immunoSEQ multiplex PCR, while the TCRdb copy is restricted to in-frame clones and leaves out a portion. The repertoire holds 150,000 to 200,000 clones, with over 80% as singletons. The sequencing sample was made of peripheral blood. These receptors all stem from a woman aged 80 or older with active or convalescent COVID-19. Both conserved end residues are part of each CDR3. A D gene is named only where the DNA matches it firmly. Where a row states a size, it is once, few, many or the class of an expanded clone; other rows omit it.

. | TRBJ2-1 | TRBV27 | . | TGTGCCTCCATGACAGGCAACATCCCCAATGAGCAGTTCTTC | CASMTGNIPNEQFF
few | TRBJ1-1 | TRBV4-3 | . | TGCGCCAGCAGCCAAGATTCAGGGTTCGCTGAAGCTTTCTTT | CASSQDSGFAEAFF
. | TRBJ2-7 | TRBV11-2 | TRBD1 | TGTGCCAGCAGCCCACGGTGGGACAGGGTCTACGAGCAGTACTTC | CASSPRWDRVYEQYF
. | TRBJ1-2 | TRBV12-3/TRBV12-4 | . | TGTGCCAGCTTCACACAGCCCTATGGCTACACCTTC | CASFTQPYGYTF
. | TRBJ1-5 | TRBV2 | TRBD1 | TGTGCCAGCAGTGGGCAGGGGGCAGGTCAGCCCCAGCATTTT | CASSGQGAGQPQHF
. | TRBJ2-1 | TRBV5-1 | . | TGCGCCAGCAGCTTGCAAGAGAGCTCCTACAATGAGCAGTTCTTC | CASSLQESSYNEQFF
. | TRBJ2-5 | TRBV5-5 | TRBD1 | TGTGCCAGCAGCCGGGTCGGGACAGGGAATCAAGAGACCCAGTACTTC | CASSRVGTGNQETQYF
. | TRBJ2-7 | TRBV21-1 | . | TGTGCCCGCCCCGGGACAGAGGTTTACTCCTACGAGCAGTACTTC | CARPGTEVYSYEQYF
. | TRBJ1-4 | TRBV20-1 | . | TGCAGTGCTAGAGATCCGGAAAAACTGTTTTTT | CSARDPEKLFF
. | TRBJ1-3 | TRBV9 | TRBD1 | TGTGCCAGCAGCGGGGACAGGGGTGGAAACACCATATATTTT | CASSGDRGGNTIYF
. | TRBJ1-5 | TRBV6-5 | TRBD1 | TGTGCCAGCAGGAAGGGGACAGGGGGAAATCAGCCCCAGCATTTT | CASRKGTGGNQPQHF
. | TRBJ1-1 | TRBV7-9 | . | TGTGCCAGCAGCTTAGTGCAGGGGACGAACACTGAAGCTTTCTTT | CASSLVQGTNTEAFF
. | TRBJ1-2 | TRBV28 | . | TGTGCCAGCAGTCTTTCCGGGGGGCAGACGGGAACCTTC | CASSLSGGQTGTF
. | TRBJ1-2 | TRBV18 | . | TGTGCCAGCTCACCACCCGAACAGGGTCCTACCTTC | CASSPPEQGPTF
. | TRBJ2-4 | TRBV29-1 | . | TGCAGCGTTGAAGATATAGGGAGTACCAAAAACATTCAGTACTTC | CSVEDIGSTKNIQYF
. | TRBJ2-7 | TRBV27 | TRBD2 | TGTGCCAGCACCTACCGGGGGGGAAGCGAGCAGTACTTC | CASTYRGGSEQYF
. | TRBJ1-2 | TRBV6-5 | TRBD1 | TGTGCCAGCAGGGGACAGGGAGAGGTTTATGGCTACACCTTC | CASRGQGEVYGYTF
once | TRBJ2-1 | TRBV18 | TRBD2 | TGTGCCAGCTCACCTAGCGGGGCCCAGTTAATTCCGTTCTTC | CASSPSGAQLIPFF
. | TRBJ1-1 | TRBV19 | TRBD1 | TGTGCCAGTAGTACGGACAGGTCGTTGGCTTTCTTT | CASSTDRSLAFF
. | TRBJ1-6 | TRBV7-2 | . | TGTGCCAGCAGCTCAGACTATAATTCACCCCTCCACTTT | CASSSDYNSPLHF
. | TRBJ2-5 | TRBV6-2/TRBV6-3 | TRBD2 | TGTGCCAGCAGCCCCCATACTAGCGGGGTGGAGACCCAGTACTTC | CASSPHTSGVETQYF
. | TRBJ1-1 | TRBV7-2 | . | TGTGCCAGCAGCTTACTTGCAGGGAACACTGAAGCTTTCTTT | CASSLLAGNTEAFF
few | TRBJ1-2 | TRBV27 | TRBD1 | TGTGCCAGCAGTCTACTGGCGACAGGGGCAAATAGGGTCTATGGCTACACCTTC | CASSLLATGANRVYGYTF
. | TRBJ1-5 | TRBV7-8 | TRBD1 | TGTGCCAGCAGCTACGACAGGGTTGGAGATCAGCCCCAGCATTTT | CASSYDRVGDQPQHF
. | TRBJ1-5 | TRBV12-3/TRBV12-4 | . | TGTGCCAGCAGAGGGGGAGGCAATCAGCCCCAGCATTTT | CASRGGGNQPQHF
. | TRBJ1-2 | TRBV30 | TRBD1 | TGTGCCTGGACCCCAGGGGGCTGGGGCTACACCTTC | CAWTPGGWGYTF
few | TRBJ1-6 | TRBV2 | . | TGTGCCATCGACGACAGCTTGACTAATTCACCCCTCCACTTT | CAIDDSLTNSPLHF
. | TRBJ1-1 | TRBV7-2 | TRBD1 | TGTGCCAGCAGCTTAGTGGGGACAGTGTTGAACGCTGAAGCTTTCTTT | CASSLVGTVLNAEAFF
once | TRBJ2-5 | TRBV6-5 | TRBD2 | TGTGCCAGCAGTTACCAACCAGGGAGGGAAGAGACCCAGTACTTC | CASSYQPGREETQYF
. | TRBJ2-7 | TRBV18 | . | TGTGCCAGCTCCCCAAGCACGGGGAACGAGCAGTACTTC | CASSPSTGNEQYF
. | TRBJ2-7 | TRBV7-2 | . | TGTGCCAGCAGCCCCCGTGCAGGGGGGTACGAGCAGTACTTC | CASSPRAGGYEQYF
few | TRBJ2-2 | TRBV4-1 | TRBD2 | TGCGCCAGCAGCCAGTCCGCGGGGGGCCCGGGGGAGCTGTTTTTT | CASSQSAGGPGELFF
. | TRBJ2-2 | TRBV9 | . | TGTGCCAGCAGCGTTAAAGACAGGATAAACACCGGGGAGCTGTTTTTT | CASSVKDRINTGELFF
. | TRBJ1-1 | TRBV10-3 | . | TGTGCCATCAGTGGGGGCAGTTTGAACACTGAAGCTTTCTTT | CAISGGSLNTEAFF
. | TRBJ2-4 | TRBV9 | TRBD2 | TGTGCCAGCAGCCCGGCGGGGGGGCAAAACATTCAGTACTTC | CASSPAGGQNIQYF
. | TRBJ1-2 | TRBV19 | . | TGTGCCAGTAGTATTAGCAGGAGGGACTATGGCTACACCTTC | CASSISRRDYGYTF
once | TRBJ2-6 | TRBV28 | . | TGTGCCAGCAGTGGATCAGACAGGAGCTCTGGGGCCAACGTCCTGACTTTC | CASSGSDRSSGANVLTF
. | TRBJ1-4 | TRBV6-7 | . | TGTGCCAGCAGTTACGAGTGGGTGGGCAGGGAGGAAACTAATGAAAAACTGTTTTTT | CASSYEWVGREETNEKLFF
. | TRBJ2-1 | TRBV6-2/TRBV6-3 | TRBD2 | TGTGCCAGCAGCGAAGCGGGGGGGCCGAGCAATGAGCAGTTCTTC | CASSEAGGPSNEQFF
. | TRBJ1-2 | TRBV6-6 | TRBD1 | TGTGCCAGCAGTTACCAGACAGGGAATGGCTACACCTTC | CASSYQTGNGYTF
. | TRBJ1-3 | TRBV4-3 | . | TGCGCCAGCAGCCAATCAGTCCCTCTCTCTGGAAACACCATATATTTT | CASSQSVPLSGNTIYF
. | TRBJ1-1 | TRBV19 | TRBD1 | TGTGCCAGTAGGGAGGACAGGGGAAGTACTGAAGCTTTCTTT | CASREDRGSTEAFF
. | TRBJ2-3 | TRBV3-1/TRBV3-2 | . | TGTGCCAGCAGCCCAAGCACAGATACGCAGTATTTT | CASSPSTDTQYF
. | TRBJ1-6 | TRBV14 | . | TGTGCCAGCAGCCAAGATGGGGGGAACTCACCCCTCCACTTT | CASSQDGGNSPLHF
once | TRBJ1-4 | TRBV29-1 | . | TGCAGCGTTGACGGAGGGCCTAATGAAAAACTGTTTTTT | CSVDGGPNEKLFF